The present entry profiles one T cell receptor (beta chain) with its context. Its cognate antigen is unknown. This entry belongs to a study of cytomegalovirus exposure and HLA in healthy donors. In the study overall: Out of 150 million to 200 million T cells, an earlier analysis found about 100 million unique TCR beta sequences in total. Whole-study results and caveats: As a later analysis revealed, the rate of TCR association differed by HLA locus, with DRB1 most and HLA-C fewest.

Primers included in the PCR were 60 Vbeta and 13 Jbeta primers. The protocol was immunoSEQ multiplex PCR, while the TCRdb copy is restricted to in-frame clones and leaves out a portion. The sample yields about 130,000 clones, around 78% seen once. Nominally healthy donors provided the samples, though records likely missed some immune exposures. The clonotype originates from a man in his sixties in good health and CMV-seropositive. Sequencing was done on a sample of PBMCs.

The CDR3 spells CASSFRNTGELFF. The DNA for the CDR3 is TGTGCCAGTAGTTTCAGGAACACCGGGGAGCTGTTTTTT. The gene calls are TRBV19 and TRBJ2-2, with D hard to call. The V end was cut by 5 bases, the J end by 1 base, with 5 bases between. CDR1 LNHDA and CDR2 SQIVND come from the germline V gene (reference sequence). The CDR3 is 13 residues long.